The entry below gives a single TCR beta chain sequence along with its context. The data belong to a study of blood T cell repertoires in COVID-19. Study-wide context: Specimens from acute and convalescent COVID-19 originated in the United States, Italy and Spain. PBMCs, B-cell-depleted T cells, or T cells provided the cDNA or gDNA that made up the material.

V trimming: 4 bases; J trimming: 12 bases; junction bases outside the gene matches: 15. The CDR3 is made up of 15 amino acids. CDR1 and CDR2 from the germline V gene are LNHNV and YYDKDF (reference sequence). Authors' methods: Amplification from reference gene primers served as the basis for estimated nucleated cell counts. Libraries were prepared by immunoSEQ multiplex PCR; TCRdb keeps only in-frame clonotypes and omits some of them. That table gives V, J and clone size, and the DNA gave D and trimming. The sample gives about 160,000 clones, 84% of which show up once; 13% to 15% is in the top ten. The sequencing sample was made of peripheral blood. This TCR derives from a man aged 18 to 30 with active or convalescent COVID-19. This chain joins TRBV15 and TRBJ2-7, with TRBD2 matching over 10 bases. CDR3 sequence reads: CATSTPGLARGDRYF. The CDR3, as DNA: TGTGCCACCAGCACTCCGGGACTAGCGCGGGGAGATCGGTACTTC.